These 29 T cell receptor beta chains came from one sample sequenced in a study of cytomegalovirus exposure and HLA in healthy donors. PCR primers comprised 60 Vbeta and 13 Jbeta primers. Generated by immunoSEQ multiplex PCR, the TCRdb table keeps only in-frame clones and is missing some. The sample shows some 130,000 clones, around 77% of them seen only once. Sequenced: PBMCs. The receptor source for this set is a male donor in good health and CMV-seropositive.

The rearrangement links TRBV7-9 to TRBJ2-1, with 10 bases aligning to TRBD2. Germline V lookup: CDR1 SEHNR, CDR2 FQNEAQ (reference sequence). J gave up 4 bases and V 3 bases, and 3 bases lay outside the gene matches. The length of the CDR3 is 15 residues. CDR3 loop: CASSFKREGYNEQFF. In nucleotides, the CDR3 is TGTGCCAGCAGCTTCAAGCGGGAGGGTTACAATGAGCAGTTCTTC.

V usage is TRBV5-5 and J usage is TRBJ1-3, with 8 bases that match TRBD1. This CDR3 region has 15 residues. V dropped 4 bases and J dropped 3; count of bases not matched to a gene: 6. CDR1 and CDR2 (germline): SGHKS, YYEKEE (reference sequence). The CDR3 DNA reads TGTGCCAGCAGCCAGGGACAGGCTAGTGGAAACACCATATATTTT. Translated, it gives CASSQGQASGNTIYF.

As to this clone: No DNA is shown, since the ends of the CDR3 on it are uncertain; the CDR3 is the one TCRdb lists. The CDR3 region is CASNYPGLSGRGELFF. This rearrangement joins TRBV6-6 to TRBJ2-2; TRBD2 is the table's D call and was not checked against the DNA. The V gene's germline CDR1 is MNHNY and CDR2 SVGAGI (reference sequence). The CDR3 has 16 residues if both end residues are counted.

On this clone: The junction departs from the called germline gene at one end, perhaps through a read error. The V and J genes are TRBV30 and TRBJ2-6; D possibly corresponds to TRBD2 (6 bases). The germline V gene encodes CDR1 GTSNPN and CDR2 SVGIG (reference sequence). The CDR3 extends over 13 amino acids. The CDR3 protein is CAWRPGGANGLTF. The CDR3 nucleotides read TGTGCCTGGAGGCCAGGAGGGGCCAACGGCCTGACTTTC.

The count of this clone is one. V usage is TRBV28 and J usage is TRBJ2-5; 11 nucleotides agree with TRBD2. The CDR3 extends over 15 amino acids. Trimming took 5 bases from V and 1 from J; bases not matched to a gene: 3. Looked up from germline, CDR1 is MDHEN and CDR2 is SYDVKM. Here the CDR3 reads CASSTGLAAQETQYF. The CDR3 region has the DNA TGTGCCAGCAGTACGGGACTAGCGGCCCAAGAGACCCAGTACTTC.

This clone turned up a few times. V gene TRBV5-1 combines with J gene TRBJ2-3; 14 bases align to TRBD2. Germline V gene lookup returns CDR1 SGHRS and CDR2 YFSETQ. With 3 bases clipped from V and 6 bases from J, the junction kept 6 bases outside the gene matches. There are 16 residues in the CDR3. CDR3 nucleotides: TGCGCCAGCAGCTCGGGACTAGCGGGAGTCGTGGATACGCAGTATTTT. Protein product: CASSSGLAGVVDTQYF.

This clone was seen more than once but under ten times. V gene TRBV9 combines with J gene TRBJ2-1; no clear D gene. Looked up from germline, CDR1 is SGDLS and CDR2 is YYNGEE. Trimming took off 0 bases at V and 9 bases at J, with 19 bases between the two ends. There are 16 residues in the CDR3. CDR3 region: CASSVVGGPTLGEQFF. The CDR3 DNA reads as TGTGCCAGCAGCGTAGTTGGTGGGCCCACCCTTGGTGAGCAGTTCTTC.

DNA for the CDR3: TGTGCCAGCAGCCCTAAGGGGTTGTACGAGCAGTACTTC. This sequence encodes CASSPKGLYEQYF. This chain connects TRBV28 to TRBJ2-7; TRBD1 is a possible D gene (5 bases). Trimming stripped 6 bases from V and 4 bases from J, with 13 bases between. This CDR3 spans 13 amino acids. Germline V gene sequence: CDR1 MDHEN, CDR2 SYDVKM.

The chain recombines TRBV6-5 with TRBJ1-1; 7 positions agree with TRBD1. This CDR3 comprises 16 residues. Per the germline V gene, CDR1 is MNHEY and CDR2 is SVGAGI. Germline trimming cut 2 bases from V and 2 bases from J; bases unmatched to any gene: 8. The CDR3 coding sequence is TGTGCCAGCAGTTACCTTCGGGCAGGGGGTAACACTGAAGCTTTCTTT. It encodes CASSYLRAGGNTEAFF.

This clone was detected once. The chain uses TRBV5-5 and TRBJ2-6; 8 nucleotides agree with TRBD1. J was trimmed by 1 base and V by 4 bases; bases with no gene match: 10. The length of the CDR3 is 18 residues. Germline lookup yields CDR1 SGHKS and CDR2 YYEKEE (reference sequence). CDR3 in amino acids: CASSPRTGSNSGANVLTF. The CDR3 DNA reads TGTGCCAGCAGCCCCCGGACAGGGTCAAATTCTGGGGCCAACGTCCTGACTTTC.

The chain employs TRBV28 and TRBJ1-5, with a possible D match to TRBD1 (5 bases). The CDR3 loop spans 16 amino acids. CDR1 and CDR2 (germline): MDHEN, SYDVKM. V dropped 6 bases and J dropped 1 base, with 16 bases sitting between them. The CDR3: CASRRRGGDSNQPQHF. CDR3 coding DNA: TGTGCCAGCAGAAGGCGGGGGGGGGACAGCAATCAGCCCCAGCATTTT.

The chain combines TRBV29-1 with TRBJ2-5; perhaps TRBD1 as D (6 bases). From germline, CDR1 is SQVTM and CDR2 ANQGSEA. The CDR3 length is 14 residues. The V end was cut by 0 bases, the J end by 2 bases, with 10 bases between. The CDR3: CSVEDWTEQETQYF. The CDR3 DNA follows: TGCAGCGTTGAAGATTGGACAGAGCAAGAGACCCAGTACTTC. Drawing the rest from reference TRBV29-1 and TRBJ2-5, the complete variable domain is SAVISQKPSRDICQRGTSLTIQCQVDSQVTMMFWYRQQPGQSLTLIATANQGSEATYESGFVIDKFPISRPNLTFSTLTVSNMSPEDSSIYLCSVEDWTEQETQYFGPGTRLLVL.

This clone was counted between two and nine times. The chain joins TRBV6-1 to TRBJ1-5; 8 bases are a match to TRBD1. Germline lookup yields CDR1 MNHNS and CDR2 SASEGT. CDR3 length: 13 residues. The ends lost 6 bases at V and 4 bases at J; junction bases unmatched: 2. The chain's CDR3 is CASRGTGNQPQHF. CDR3 nucleotide sequence: TGTGCCAGCAGGGGGACAGGTAATCAGCCCCAGCATTTT.

Concerning this clone itself: Germline and junction disagree at one end, which may indicate a read error. The gene calls are TRBV28 and TRBJ1-4; D is uncertain. This CDR3 is built from 17 residues. The germline V gene encodes CDR1 MDHEN and CDR2 SYDVKM. The CDR3 DNA reads as TGTGCCAGCAGTTTAGATAGGGAGGGTGCTACTAATGAAAAACTGCTTTTT. Amino acid sequence: CASSLDREGATNEKLLF.

The genes are TRBV6-5 and TRBJ2-7; D remains unclear. V was trimmed by 6 bases and J by 4 bases, leaving 13 bases between them. The CDR3 has 13 residues. The germline V gene has CDR1 MNHEY and CDR2 SVGAGI. The CDR3 coding sequence is TGTGCCAGCAGCCCGGGTCTCTTTTACGAGCAGTACTTC. This gives the protein CASSPGLFYEQYF.

The chain recombines TRBV27 with TRBJ1-6; 8 bases are shared with TRBD1. CDR1 and CDR2 (germline): MNHEY, SMNVEV (reference sequence). There are 16 residues in the CDR3. V lost 2 bases, J lost 8 bases, and 8 bases stayed unmatched. The CDR3 reads CASSLITQGAHSPLHF. CDR3 coding DNA: TGTGCCAGCAGTTTAATCACTCAGGGGGCGCATTCACCCCTCCACTTT.

The chain links TRBV6-6 to TRBJ2-3, with 8 bases lining up with TRBD1. After removal of 5 bases from V and 2 bases from J, the junction contained 6 bases not matched to a gene. The CDR3 is made up of 15 amino acids. CDR1 and CDR2 (germline): MNHNY, SVGAGI (reference sequence). The CDR3 DNA reads as TGTGCCAGCAGTAAACAGGGGGGTTACACAGATACGCAGTATTTT. Its protein product is CASSKQGGYTDTQYF.

The chain recombines TRBV6-1 with TRBJ2-7, with 7 bases that match TRBD1. This CDR3 is built from 14 residues. Losses at the gene ends were 5 bases for V and 8 bases for J; bases not matched to a gene: 12. CDR1 is MNHNS, CDR2 SASEGT, per germline. CDR3 region: CASSLTGTEGKQYF. Written as DNA, the CDR3 is TGTGCCAGCAGTCTTACCGGGACAGAAGGAAAGCAGTACTTC.

This clone was picked up a small number of times. The gene calls are TRBV5-1 and TRBJ2-1; possibly TRBD2 for D (6 bases). V was trimmed by 4 bases and J by 0 bases, leaving 23 bases between them. The CDR3 is 19 amino acids. CDR1 is SGHRS, CDR2 YFSETQ, per germline. CDR3 DNA: TGCGCCAGCAGCCCGCACCCACCCGTAGCGGAAACCTCCTACAATGAGCAGTTCTTC. This codes for CASSPHPPVAETSYNEQFF.

The chain combines TRBV9 with TRBJ2-1, with D possibly matching TRBD1 (5 bases). The CDR3 contains 14 residues. The ends were cut back, 4 bases at V and 13 bases at J, with 21 bases in the middle. Germline V CDR1 and CDR2: SGDLS, YYNGEE. This CDR3 reads CASSPQWGLRYQFF. DNA of the CDR3: TGTGCCAGCAGCCCCCAGTGGGGCCTTCGATATCAGTTCTTC.

The chain couples TRBV11-2 to TRBJ2-3; 7 positions match TRBD1. Trimming cost V 5 bases and J 2 bases; bases outside gene matches: 7. The germline gives CDR1 SGHAT, CDR2 FQNNGV. The CDR3 is made up of 15 amino acids. The CDR3 DNA follows: TGTGCCAGCAGCGACCGGACAGGACTCACAGATACGCAGTATTTT. It codes for CASSDRTGLTDTQYF.

The J gene is TRBJ2-5, the V gene TRBV11-2; 7 bases are a match to TRBD1. CDR1 and CDR2 (germline): SGHAT, FQNNGV. J gave up 7 bases and V 4 bases, and 12 bases lay outside the gene matches. The CDR3 has 15 residues. Written as DNA, the CDR3 is TGTGCCAGCAGCTCCCCGGGACAGAGAAGAGGGACCCAGTACTTC. This codes for CASSSPGQRRGTQYF.

This chain connects TRBV6-5 to TRBJ2-7; the match to TRBD2 covers 12 bases. The CDR3 totals 15 residues. V dropped 6 bases and J dropped 3; count of bases not matched to a gene: 6. Germline V CDR1 and CDR2: MNHEY, SVGAGI. The chain's CDR3 is CASRQGLAGVYEQYF. The CDR3 DNA reads as TGTGCCAGCAGGCAGGGACTAGCGGGCGTCTACGAGCAGTACTTC.

The chain is built from TRBV7-8 and TRBJ1-5; the D gene is possibly TRBD1 (6 bases). CDR3 length equals 16 residues. Germline assignment: CDR1 SGHVS and CDR2 FQNEAQ. V dropped 4 bases and J dropped 4 bases, with 17 bases sitting between them. The CDR3 sequence is CASSSRRDTGNQPQHF. CDR3 sequence (DNA): TGTGCCAGCAGCTCCCGAAGGGACACGGGTAATCAGCCCCAGCATTTT.

The chain combines TRBV27 with TRBJ2-2; D not resolved. Trimming left V 3 bases short and J 4 bases short, with 6 bases between. There are 13 residues in the CDR3. CDR1 is MNHEY, CDR2 SMNVEV, per germline (reference sequence). CDR3 DNA sequence: TGTGCCAGCAGTTTCTCGTCCACCGGGGAGCTGTTTTTT. This sequence encodes CASSFSSTGELFF.

The rearrangement uses TRBV19 and TRBJ2-2; D unresolved. Looked up from germline, CDR1 is LNHDA and CDR2 is SQIVND (reference sequence). V was pared by 4 bases and J by 2 bases, with 8 bases between. This CDR3 has 14 amino acids. DNA of the CDR3: TGTGCCAGTAGTAGCCTAGGAAACACCGGGGAGCTGTTTTTT. Translation: CASSSLGNTGELFF.

The gene calls are TRBV19 and TRBJ2-1; 8 bases map to TRBD2. Unmatched junction bases numbered 4, after V lost 0 bases and J lost 6 bases. Germline lookup yields CDR1 LNHDA and CDR2 SQIVND (reference sequence). The CDR3 totals 15 residues. The CDR3 here is CASSIESGRVNEQFF. For the CDR3, the DNA is TGTGCCAGTAGTATAGAAAGCGGGAGAGTCAATGAGCAGTTCTTC. Supplemented by reference TRBV19 and TRBJ2-1, the full variable domain reads DGGITQSPKYLFRKEGQNVTLSCEQNLNHDAMYWYRQDPGQGLRLIYYSQIVNDFQKGDIAEGYSVSREKKESFPLTVTSAQKNPTAFYLCASSIESGRVNEQFFGPGTRLTVL.

This chain joins TRBV15 and TRBJ2-6, with 7 positions matching TRBD1. Germline CDR1 LNHNV, CDR2 YYDKDF (reference sequence). The V and J ends lost 6 bases and 0 bases, in that order; junction bases with no gene match: 8. CDR3 size: 17 residues. CDR3 sequence (DNA): TGTGCCACCAGTCGGGGACAGTTCAGCTCTGGGGCCAACGTCCTGACTTTC. Its protein is CATSRGQFSSGANVLTF.

Concerning this clone: The junction differs from germline at one of its ends, possibly a read error. The rearrangement uses TRBV5-8 and TRBJ1-4, with 7 bases fitting TRBD1. Germline CDR1 SGHTS, CDR2 YDEGEE. There are 15 residues in the CDR3. Here the CDR3 reads CASSRRRGQGEKLVF. As DNA, the CDR3 is TGTGCCAGCAGCCGGAGGAGGGGGCAGGGCGAAAAACTGGTTTTT.